The 11 T cell receptor beta chains presented below share a single source sample, sequenced in a study of CD8+CD57+ T cells in acquired aplastic anemia (dated by TCRdb to 2016 to 2019). Flow cytometry had shown CD8+CD57+ cell expansion in the patients selected for sequencing. TCRdb shows the sequencer as Illumina HiSeq 2000. Profiling of TCR beta VDJ combinations and CDR3 sequences used genomic DNA as the template. TCRdb reran the public reads through fastp at Q25 and MiXCR, keeping productive beta chains. Identical CDR3 protein sequences are pooled into one entry, listed with their most common genes and DNA. The sample contains over 150,000 distinct CDR3 sequences, 63% of them found a single time. The ten most abundant clones make up under 55% of the sample. Input material: sorted CD4+, CD8+, or CD8+CD57+ T cells (not recorded which) from PBMCs. The receptors stem from a human donor with aplastic anemia.

This chain uses TRBV7-9 with TRBJ1-4; D ambiguous. Looked up from germline, CDR1 is SEHNR and CDR2 is FQNEAQ (reference sequence). The V end was cut by 5 bases, the J end by 6 bases, with 16 bases between. There are 15 residues in the CDR3. The CDR3 region has the DNA TGTGCCAGCAGCCTTCGCTTGGGCGTGGATGAAAAACTGTTTTTT. Amino acids: CASSLRLGVDEKLFF.

This clonotype was seen a handful of times. V is TRBV15 and J is TRBJ2-7; a weak D match, TRBD2 (6 bases). CDR3 length: 15 amino acids. Germline lookup yields CDR1 LNHNV and CDR2 YYDKDF (reference sequence). V was clipped by 5 bases and J by 0 bases, with 14 bases between them. Here the CDR3 reads CATSPGVAPSYEQYF. In DNA form, the CDR3 reads TGTGCCACCAGCCCGGGGGTAGCGCCCTCCTACGAGCAGTACTTC.

V is TRBV7-6 and J is TRBJ1-1; D is undetermined. Germline CDR1 is SGHVS and CDR2 is FNYEAQ. CDR3 length equals 15 residues. Trimming left V 5 bases short and J 7 bases short, with 20 bases between. The CDR3: CASSLRRNVDDEAFF. For the CDR3, the DNA is TGTGCCAGCAGCCTACGACGGAATGTGGATGATGAAGCTTTCTTT.

V and J are TRBV24-1 and TRBJ1-5; D not certain. The V and J ends lost 5 bases and 0 bases respectively, with 10 bases between them. The CDR3 is made up of 15 amino acids. Germline assignment: CDR1 KGHDR and CDR2 SFDVKD. The CDR3 reads CATSATSGSNQPQHF. CDR3 DNA: TGTGCCACCAGTGCGACAAGTGGTAGCAATCAGCCCCAGCATTTT.

The chain recombines TRBV19 with TRBJ1-1, with D perhaps matching TRBD1 (6 bases). Between the trimmed V and J ends, which lost 3 bases and 3 bases, there was a span of 11 bases. Per germline, CDR1 LNHDA and CDR2 SQIVND (reference sequence). This CDR3 region has 14 residues. The CDR3 bases are TGTGCCAGTAGTATGGGGGGGCAGGACACTGAAGCTTTCTTT. As protein: CASSMGGQDTEAFF.

The sample holds a few counts of this clonotype. The chain couples TRBV7-8 to TRBJ1-2; D call uncertain. The CDR3 runs to 13 residues. V was shortened by 5 bases and J by 5 bases, with 12 bases between the two germline ends. Germline CDR1 reads SGHVS; CDR2 reads FQNEAQ. The CDR3 sequence: CASSLPGIYGYTF. The CDR3 nucleotides read TGTGCCAGCAGCCTCCCCGGGATTTATGGCTACACCTTC.

Note on this clonotype: No conserved phenylalanine or tryptophan is present at the end of the CDR3, so a read error is the likely explanation. CDR3 nucleotide sequence: TGTGCCAGCAGTGTAAGCTACTACGAGCAGTACTAC. It yields the protein CASSVSYYEQYY. V is TRBV2 and J is TRBJ2-7; D is unresolved. Germline CDR1 SNHLY, CDR2 FYNNEI. The CDR3 is 12 amino acids. Trimming took off 4 bases at V and 3 bases at J, with 7 bases between the two ends.

As to this clonotype: A much larger clone differs by one base, so this may be a read error. This chain joins TRBV20-1 and TRBJ2-7; 7 positions agree with TRBD1. This CDR3 spans 13 amino acids. The germline V gene has CDR1 DFQATT and CDR2 SNEGSKA (reference sequence). CDR3 nucleotide sequence: TGCAGTGCTAGGACAGGGAGCTCCTACGAGCGGTACTTC. Its translation: CSARTGSSYERYF.

This clonotype was recorded many times. V is TRBV2 and J is TRBJ2-1; D ambiguous. The V gene lost 2 bases and the J gene lost 6 bases, with 11 bases spanning the gap. The germline V gene encodes CDR1 SNHLY and CDR2 FYNNEI. This CDR3 contains 14 residues. The DNA for the CDR3 is TGTGCCAGCAGTGAAAGACTCCGGCTCAATGAGCAGTTCTTC. It codes for CASSERLRLNEQFF.

This clonotype was picked up a small number of times. The chain has TRBV29-1 and TRBJ1-2; no definite D call. Germline CDR1 reads SQVTM; CDR2 reads ANQGSEA. Trimming removed 0 bases from V and 8 bases from J, with 7 bases in between. The CDR3 is made up of 11 amino acids. The CDR3 DNA follows: TGCAGCGTTGAAGAACGGTTCGGCTACACCTTC. This encodes CSVEERFGYTF. Filled out from reference TRBV29-1 and TRBJ1-2, the complete variable domain reads SAVISQKPSRDICQRGTSLTIQCQVDSQVTMMFWYRQQPGQSLTLIATANQGSEATYESGFVIDKFPISRPNLTFSTLTVSNMSPEDSSIYLCSVEERFGYTFGSGTRLTVV.

In this sample, this clonotype turned up a few times. The CDR3 DNA reads TGCAGCGTTGAAGAAGGGGGCATCGGAGGGAGTGGCTACACCTTC. Its protein is CSVEEGGIGGSGYTF. The rearrangement joins TRBV29-1 to TRBJ1-2; 7 bases line up with TRBD1. Germline CDR1 is SQVTM and CDR2 is ANQGSEA. V dropped 0 bases and J dropped 7; count of bases not matched to a gene: 11. This CDR3 spans 15 amino acids.